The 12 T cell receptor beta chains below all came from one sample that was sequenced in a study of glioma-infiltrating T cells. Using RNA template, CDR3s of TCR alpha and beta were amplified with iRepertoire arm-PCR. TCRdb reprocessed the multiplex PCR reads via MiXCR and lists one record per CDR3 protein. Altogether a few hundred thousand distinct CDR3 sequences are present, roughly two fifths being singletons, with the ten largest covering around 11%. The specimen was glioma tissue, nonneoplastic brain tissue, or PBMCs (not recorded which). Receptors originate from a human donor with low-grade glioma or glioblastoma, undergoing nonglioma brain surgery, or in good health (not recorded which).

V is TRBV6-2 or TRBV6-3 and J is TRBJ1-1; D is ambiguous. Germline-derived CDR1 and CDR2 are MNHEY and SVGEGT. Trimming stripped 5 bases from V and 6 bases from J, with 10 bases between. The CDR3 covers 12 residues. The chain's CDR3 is CASSPGGSEAFF. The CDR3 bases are TGTGCCAGCAGTCCGGGCGGTTCTGAAGCTTTCTTT.

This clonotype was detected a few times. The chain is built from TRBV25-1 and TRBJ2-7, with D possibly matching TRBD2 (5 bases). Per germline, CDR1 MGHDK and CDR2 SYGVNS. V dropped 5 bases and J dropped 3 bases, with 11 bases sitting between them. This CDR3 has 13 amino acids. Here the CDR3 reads CASSNLGSYEQYF. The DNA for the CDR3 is TGTGCCAGCAGTAATTTGGGGAGCTACGAGCAGTACTTC.

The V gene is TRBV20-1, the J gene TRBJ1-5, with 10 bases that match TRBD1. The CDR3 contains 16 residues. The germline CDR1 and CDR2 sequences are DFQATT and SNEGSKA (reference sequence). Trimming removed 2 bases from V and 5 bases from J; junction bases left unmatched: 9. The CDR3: CSARRPGTGVYQPQHF. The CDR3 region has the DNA TGCAGTGCTAGACGTCCCGGGACAGGGGTGTATCAGCCCCAGCATTTT.

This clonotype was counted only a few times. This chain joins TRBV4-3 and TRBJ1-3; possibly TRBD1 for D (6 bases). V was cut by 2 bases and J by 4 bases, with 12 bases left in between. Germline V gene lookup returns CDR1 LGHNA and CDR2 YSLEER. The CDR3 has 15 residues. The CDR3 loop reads CASSQNRVAGNTIYF. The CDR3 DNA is TGCGCCAGCAGCCAAAACAGGGTAGCGGGAAACACCATATATTTT.

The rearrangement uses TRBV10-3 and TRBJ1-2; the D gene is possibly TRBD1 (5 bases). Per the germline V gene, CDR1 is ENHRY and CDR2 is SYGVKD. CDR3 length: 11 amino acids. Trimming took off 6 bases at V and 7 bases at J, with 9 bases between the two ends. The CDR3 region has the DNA TGTGCCATCAGACTAACAGGTGGCTACACCTTC. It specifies CAIRLTGGYTF.

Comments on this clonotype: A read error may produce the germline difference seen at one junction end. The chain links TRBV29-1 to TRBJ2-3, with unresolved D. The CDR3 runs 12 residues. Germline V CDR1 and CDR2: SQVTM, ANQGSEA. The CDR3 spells CIVVPPTDTQYF. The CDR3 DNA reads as TGCATCGTTGTTCCGCCAACAGATACGCAGTATTTT.

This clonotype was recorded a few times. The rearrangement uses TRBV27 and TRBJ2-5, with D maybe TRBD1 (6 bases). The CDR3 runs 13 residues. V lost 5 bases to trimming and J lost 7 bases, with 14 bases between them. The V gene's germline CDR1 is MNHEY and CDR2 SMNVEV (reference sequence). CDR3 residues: CASSTDFRGTQYF. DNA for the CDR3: TGTGCCAGCAGTACCGACTTCAGGGGGACCCAGTACTTC.

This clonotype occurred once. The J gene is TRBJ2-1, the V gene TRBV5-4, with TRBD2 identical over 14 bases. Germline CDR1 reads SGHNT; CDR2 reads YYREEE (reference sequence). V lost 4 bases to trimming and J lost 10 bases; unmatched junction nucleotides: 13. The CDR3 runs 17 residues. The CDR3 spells CASSPGTSGSFGHEQFF. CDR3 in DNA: TGTGCCAGCAGCCCAGGGACTAGCGGGAGCTTTGGTCACGAGCAGTTCTTC.

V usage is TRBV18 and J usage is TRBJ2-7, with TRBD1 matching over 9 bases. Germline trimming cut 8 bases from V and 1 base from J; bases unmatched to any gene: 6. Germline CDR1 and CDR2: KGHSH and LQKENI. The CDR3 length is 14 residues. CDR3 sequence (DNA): TGTGCCAGCAGCCCTGGGACAGGGTCCTACGAGCAGTACTTC. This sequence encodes CASSPGTGSYEQYF.

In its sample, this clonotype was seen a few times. CDR3 coding DNA: TGTGCCAGCAGTTACCATAGTTCAGGGACTAGCGGGAGCTCCCAACAAGAGACCCAGTACTTC. Translated, it gives CASSYHSSGTSGSSQQETQYF. V is TRBV6-5 and J is TRBJ2-5, with 14 bases matching TRBD2. The CDR3 has 21 residues. Germline assignment: CDR1 MNHEY and CDR2 SVGAGI. V trimming: 2 bases; J trimming: 2 bases; junction bases outside the gene matches: 16.

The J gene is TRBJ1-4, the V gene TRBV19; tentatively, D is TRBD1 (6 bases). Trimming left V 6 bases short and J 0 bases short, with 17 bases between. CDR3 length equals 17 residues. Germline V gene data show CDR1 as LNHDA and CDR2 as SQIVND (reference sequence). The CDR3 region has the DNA TGTGCCAGTAGCTCACAACAGGGAATCTCAACTAATGAAAAACTGTTTTTT. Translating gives CASSSQQGISTNEKLFF.

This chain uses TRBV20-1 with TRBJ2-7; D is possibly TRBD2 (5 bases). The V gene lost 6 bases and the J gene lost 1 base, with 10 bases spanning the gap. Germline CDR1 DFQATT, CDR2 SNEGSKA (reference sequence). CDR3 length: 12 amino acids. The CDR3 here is CSAAGRSYEQYF. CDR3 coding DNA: TGCAGTGCCGCGGGTAGATCCTACGAGCAGTACTTC.